These 12 T cell receptor beta chains share one sample of origin, sequenced in a study of T-cell memory formation after mild COVID-19. TCRdb re-called the 5' RACE reads with MiXCR, one entry per CDR3 protein. This table holds roughly 320,000 distinct CDR3 sequences, around 28% found once. The sample taken for sequencing was PBMCs or a T cell subset sorted from them (not recorded which). The receptors come from an adult woman who had mild COVID-19 (a few samples of this study predate the infection). Cell type and time point are not known.

This chain joins TRBV4-1 and TRBJ1-5; 8 nucleotides match TRBD1. Germline CDR1 and CDR2: MGHRA and YSYEKL. The CDR3 totals 14 residues. Trimming cost V 0 bases and J 15 bases; bases outside gene matches: 10. The CDR3 sequence: CASSQDVQGGTGHF. Here the CDR3 DNA reads TGCGCCAGCAGCCAAGATGTACAGGGGGGGACTGGGCATTTT.

This clonotype appeared a few times. This rearrangement joins TRBV4-2 to TRBJ2-1; 7 bases match TRBD2. The V segment lost 0 bases and the J segment 6 bases; nucleotides outside the gene matches: 8. The CDR3 totals 16 residues. Germline V gene lookup returns CDR1 LGHNA and CDR2 YNFKEQ. CDR3 coding DNA: TGTGCCAGCAGCCAAGAGGGAGGGATAAGGAGCAATGAGCAGTTCTTC. This encodes CASSQEGGIRSNEQFF.

The rearrangement links TRBV4-2 to TRBJ2-1; 7 bases line up with TRBD2. CDR1 and CDR2 (germline): LGHNA, YNFKEQ. V trimming: 0 bases; J trimming: 9 bases; junction bases outside the gene matches: 11. The CDR3 runs to 16 residues. The CDR3 DNA follows: TGTGCCAGCAGCCAAGAAATGGCGGGAGCATCTGGTGAGCAGTTCTTC. Translated, it gives CASSQEMAGASGEQFF.

The genes are TRBV4-2 and TRBJ2-5; D gene uncertain. This CDR3 spans 12 amino acids. Germline CDR1 is LGHNA and CDR2 is YNFKEQ. With 1 base removed from V and 2 bases from J, the gap between germline ends came to 2 bases. The CDR3 DNA is TGTGCCAGCAGCCAAGGTCAAGAGACCCAGTACTTC. This codes for CASSQGQETQYF.

This clonotype was observed a few times. The chain employs TRBV19 and TRBJ2-6; D is perhaps TRBD1 (5 bases). Trimming left V 10 bases short and J 2 bases short, with 15 bases between. This CDR3 spans 15 amino acids. Germline-derived CDR1 and CDR2 are LNHDA and SQIVND (reference sequence). CDR3 protein: CATHQGSPGANVLTF. In DNA form, the CDR3 reads TGTGCCACCCATCAGGGTTCTCCTGGGGCCAACGTCCTGACTTTC.

Only a few counts were recorded for this clonotype. The chain couples TRBV12-3 or TRBV12-4 to TRBJ2-1; D gene uncertain. V was clipped by 2 bases and J by 6 bases, with 5 bases between them. CDR3 length equals 12 residues. The CDR3 sequence: CASSLLSNEQFF. The DNA of the CDR3 is TGTGCCAGCAGTTTACTAAGCAATGAGCAGTTCTTC.

This clonotype was detected a few times. The chain uses TRBV2 and TRBJ1-5, with D hard to call. This CDR3 comprises 13 residues. V dropped 7 bases and J dropped 4 bases, with 11 bases sitting between them. From germline, CDR1 is SNHLY and CDR2 FYNNEI. CDR3 nucleotides: TGTGCCAGCACGCCGGGCCGGAATCAGCCCCAGCATTTT. This sequence encodes CASTPGRNQPQHF. Complete variable domain (other parts from reference TRBV2 and TRBJ1-5): EPEVTQTPSHQVTQMGQEVILRCVPISNHLYFYWYRQILGQKVEFLVSFYNNEISEKSEIFDDQFSVERPDGSNFTLKIRSTKLEDSAMYFCASTPGRNQPQHFGDGTRLSIL.

There are a few counts of this clonotype. The chain recombines TRBV7-3 with TRBJ2-5, with TRBD2 as a possible D gene (7 bases). Germline CDR1 reads SGHTA; CDR2 reads FQGTGA. This CDR3 comprises 14 residues. V gave up 5 bases and J gave up 6 bases, with 16 bases separating them. The CDR3: CASSEMGGAKTQYF. CDR3 sequence (DNA): TGTGCCAGCAGCGAAATGGGGGGGGCGAAGACCCAGTACTTC.

The chain has TRBV27 and TRBJ2-3, with 8 bases fitting TRBD2. Trimming removed 4 bases from V and 3 bases from J; junction bases left unmatched: 9. The CDR3 is made up of 16 amino acids. Germline CDR1 reads MNHEY; CDR2 reads SMNVEV (reference sequence). As DNA, the CDR3 is TGTGCCAGCAGTTCCCCCTACGGGGGGGCAACAGATACGCAGTATTTT. It codes for CASSSPYGGATDTQYF.

CDR3 sequence reads: CASKFGRSSGANVLTF. CDR3 coding DNA: TGTGCCAGCAAGTTCGGCAGGAGCTCTGGGGCCAACGTCCTGACTTTC. V usage is TRBV6-5 and J usage is TRBJ2-6; D gene uncertain. This CDR3 has 16 amino acids. The ends were cut back, 7 bases at V and 0 bases at J, with 13 bases in the middle. Germline V gives CDR1 MNHEY, CDR2 SVGAGI.

A few counts support this clonotype. The chain employs TRBV4-2 and TRBJ2-1; 7 bases line up with TRBD2. CDR3 size: 17 residues. Trimming took 1 base from V and 2 from J; bases not matched to a gene: 8. Germline values: CDR1 LGHNA, CDR2 YNFKEQ. The CDR3 reads CASSQGLGAGAYNEQFF. The CDR3 nucleotides read TGTGCCAGCAGCCAAGGCCTCGGGGCGGGAGCCTACAATGAGCAGTTCTTC.

This clonotype has only a few counts. The rearrangement joins TRBV20-1 to TRBJ2-3, with 9 bases aligning to TRBD2. CDR1 and CDR2 (germline): DFQATT, SNEGSKA (reference sequence). The CDR3 extends over 18 amino acids. With V trimmed by 0 bases and J by 3 bases, 13 bases remained unmatched. Here the CDR3 DNA reads TGCAGTGCTAGAGATTCGGGGATAGCGGGGGCGGTTACAGATACGCAGTATTTT. Translation: CSARDSGIAGAVTDTQYF.